This TCR beta chain was obtained from a study of blood T cell repertoires in COVID-19. TCRdb's table, derived via immunoSEQ multiplex PCR, lists solely in-frame clones and lacks some. Of 300,000 or so clones in the sample, nearly 90% were seen once. This clone was seen only once. Assignments of participants to cohorts depended upon their own reported clinical history. The recovered donors of Cohort 3 showed two negative PCRs, clearance, or symptom resolution. There are 13 residues in the CDR3. Trimming cost V 5 bases and J 4 bases; bases outside gene matches: 1. CDR1 and CDR2 from the germline V gene are SGHRS and YFSETQ.

Sequencing was carried out using PBMCs or T cells enriched from blood (not recorded which). The chain combines TRBV5-1 with TRBJ1-1; 11 nucleotides match TRBD1. This TCR derives from a woman between 25 and 40 years old who had recovered from COVID-19. The CDR3, as DNA: TGCGCCAGCAGGGGGACAGGGGGCACTGAAGCTTTCTTT. Protein product: CASRGTGGTEAFF.